This entry describes one TCR beta chain. This entry is derived from a study of blood T cell repertoires in COVID-19. Germline V gene data show CDR1 as MNHEY and CDR2 as SMNVEV (reference sequence). Trimming cost V 2 bases and J 4 bases, with 6 bases left between them. The CDR3 is 12 amino acids. This table comes from immunoSEQ multiplex PCR, and its TCRdb copy is limited to in-frame clones, with some not included. The data show about 120,000 clones, with 65% to 85% seen just once and around 3.9% held by the top ten. Sample: PBMCs or T cells enriched from blood (not recorded which). This clonotype was sampled from a woman aged 25 to 45 who had recovered from COVID-19. This chain connects TRBV27 to TRBJ2-7; D is possibly TRBD2 (5 bases). CDR3 in amino acids: CASSLGGYEQYF. In nucleotides, the CDR3 is TGTGCCAGCAGTTTAGGCGGGTACGAGCAGTACTTC.